One sample yielded the 26 T cell receptor beta chains listed below, sequenced in a study of a mutant IDH1 vaccine in newly diagnosed glioma. Time point denoted: week 11, during vaccination. It was 300 ug of mutant IDH1 20-mer peptide that made up each vaccine dose, given with topical imiquimod. Their antigens are not known. TCRdb keeps only in-frame clones here, not all; method: immunoSEQ multiplex PCR. The sample records 45,000 to 60,000 clones, more than 85% being singletons. Sequencing was performed on PBMCs, taken from a glioma patient whose treatment included an IDH1 peptide vaccine. These receptors all come from a man between 50 and 59 years old with glioma.

V usage is TRBV6-5 and J usage is TRBJ2-7; TRBD2 is a possible D gene (6 bases). Germline assignment: CDR1 MNHEY and CDR2 SVGAGI. The CDR3 runs to 14 residues. Deletions cut 4 bases from V and 5 bases from J, with 15 bases between. This chain's CDR3 is CASSLRLERHEQYF. Written as DNA, the CDR3 is TGTGCCAGCAGTTTACGACTAGAACGACACGAGCAGTACTTC.

A remark on this clone: Different DNA sequences within this sample yield the same CDR3. The chain employs TRBV4-3 and TRBJ1-1, with no clear D. In germline, CDR1 is LGHNA, CDR2 YSLEER. The CDR3 covers 13 residues. With 0 bases removed from V and 1 base from J, the gap between germline ends came to 3 bases. The CDR3 region is CASSQDRNTEAFF. The CDR3, as DNA: TGCGCCAGCAGCCAAGACAGGAACACTGAAGCTTTCTTT.

This chain's CDR3 is CASSPRGPPSWDGYTF. The CDR3, as DNA: TGTGCCAGCAGCCCGAGGGGCCCCCCATCCTGGGATGGCTACACCTTC. The rearrangement joins TRBV6-4 to TRBJ1-2; D might be TRBD1 (5 bases). Germline lookup yields CDR1 MRHNA and CDR2 SNTAGT. With 6 bases removed from V and 6 bases from J, the gap between germline ends came to 23 bases. The CDR3 consists of 16 residues.

The chain uses TRBV13 and TRBJ2-1, with TRBD1 matching over 7 bases. The germline gives CDR1 PRHDT, CDR2 FYEKMQ (reference sequence). V was clipped by 4 bases and J by 3 bases; unmatched bases: 6. CDR3 length equals 15 residues. This chain's CDR3 is CASSSRQGNYNEQFF. Written as DNA, the CDR3 is TGTGCCAGCAGCTCTCGACAGGGCAACTACAATGAGCAGTTCTTC.

The J gene is TRBJ2-7, the V gene TRBV2; 8 positions match TRBD1. The V segment lost 8 bases and the J segment 3 bases; nucleotides outside the gene matches: 9. CDR1 is SNHLY, CDR2 FYNNEI, per germline. The CDR3 totals 14 residues. This chain's CDR3 is CASREQGASYEQYF. The CDR3 DNA follows: TGTGCCAGCCGAGAGCAGGGGGCGAGCTACGAGCAGTACTTC.

The gene calls are TRBV27 and TRBJ2-3; TRBD2 agrees at 12 bases. The trim removed 6 bases at V and 2 bases at J, leaving 6 bases unmatched. The CDR3 extends over 16 amino acids. Germline CDR1 MNHEY, CDR2 SMNVEV (reference sequence). The CDR3 sequence is CASSPGTSGLTDTQYF. Written as DNA, the CDR3 is TGTGCCAGCAGCCCCGGGACTAGCGGGCTCACAGATACGCAGTATTTT.

The rearrangement joins TRBV6-5 to TRBJ2-5; the match to TRBD2 covers 9 bases. V shed 6 bases and J 5 bases; nucleotides not matched to a gene: 7. Germline V CDR1 and CDR2: MNHEY, SVGAGI. CDR3 size: 14 residues. This CDR3 is CASSPGLAGETQYF. For the CDR3, the DNA is TGTGCCAGCAGCCCGGGACTAGCTGGGGAGACCCAGTACTTC.

The CDR3 loop reads CASSHTTGKETQYF. DNA of the CDR3: TGTGCCAGCAGCCACACGACAGGGAAGGAGACCCAGTACTTC. The V call is TRBV7-9, the J call TRBJ2-5, with 7 nucleotides matching TRBD1. V lost 5 bases, J lost 5 bases, and 8 bases stayed unmatched. CDR3 length: 14 residues. Germline lookup yields CDR1 SEHNR and CDR2 FQNEAQ (reference sequence).

The V gene is TRBV5-6, the J gene TRBJ2-7; unclear D gene. This CDR3 comprises 12 residues. From germline, CDR1 is SGHDT and CDR2 YYEEEE. With 3 bases removed from V and 5 bases from J, the gap between germline ends came to 9 bases. The CDR3 loop reads CASSSPYDEQYF. In DNA, the CDR3 is TGTGCCAGCAGCTCCCCCTACGACGAGCAGTACTTC.

The genes are TRBV14 and TRBJ2-5; D could derive from TRBD1 or TRBD2 (6 bases each). There are 15 residues in the CDR3. Trimming removed 2 bases from V and 5 bases from J, with 15 bases in between. CDR1 SGHDN and CDR2 FVKESK come from the germline V gene. DNA for the CDR3: TGTGCCAGCAGCCAATTTATCCGGGGGCTCGAGACCCAGTACTTC. Translated, it gives CASSQFIRGLETQYF. The full variable domain, in which reference TRBV14 and TRBJ2-5 provide the parts outside the CDR3, is EAGVTQFPSHSVIEKGQTVTLRCDPISGHDNLYWYRRVMGKEIKFLLHFVKESKQDESGMPNNRFLAERTGGTYSTLKVQPAELEDSGVYFCASSQFIRGLETQYFGPGTRLLVL.

The CDR3 here is CASSSYRGREETQYF. The CDR3 DNA is TGTGCCAGCAGCTCCTACAGGGGGCGCGAAGAGACCCAGTACTTC. The V gene is TRBV5-5, the J gene TRBJ2-5, with TRBD1 matching over 9 bases. The CDR3 has 15 amino acids. Germline CDR1 SGHKS, CDR2 YYEKEE (reference sequence). Trimming cost V 3 bases and J 3 bases; bases outside gene matches: 6.

The chain uses TRBV30 and TRBJ2-7; 9 bases fit TRBD2. The germline gives CDR1 GTSNPN, CDR2 SVGIG (reference sequence). V lost 3 bases to trimming and J lost 5 bases; unmatched junction nucleotides: 14. There are 16 residues in the CDR3. The CDR3 region is CAWSAVDSGSFDEQYF. CDR3 nucleotides: TGTGCCTGGAGCGCTGTTGATAGCGGGAGTTTCGACGAGCAGTACTTC. The whole variable domain, filled in from reference TRBV30 and TRBJ2-7, reads SQTIHQWPATLVQPVGSPLSLECTVEGTSNPNLYWYRQAAGRGLQLLFYSVGIGQISSEVPQNLSASRPQDRQFILSSKKLLLSDSGFYLCAWSAVDSGSFDEQYFGPGTRLTVT.

CDR3 residues: CASSNDRGSYNEQFF. CDR3 in DNA: TGTGCCAGCAGTAACGACAGGGGCTCCTACAATGAGCAGTTCTTC. This chain links TRBV2 with TRBJ2-1; 8 bases map to TRBD1. CDR3 size: 15 residues. The ends lost 5 bases at V and 0 bases at J; junction bases unmatched: 3. Per germline, CDR1 SNHLY and CDR2 FYNNEI.

This chain links TRBV7-9 with TRBJ2-3; perhaps TRBD2 as D (6 bases). The CDR3 covers 15 residues. The V gene's germline CDR1 is SEHNR and CDR2 FQNEAQ (reference sequence). V gave up 8 bases and J gave up 2 bases, with 17 bases separating them. CDR3 in amino acids: CASAVLRGNTDTQYF. CDR3 DNA: TGTGCCAGCGCAGTTTTACGGGGGAACACAGATACGCAGTATTTT.

The V and J genes are TRBV6-6 and TRBJ2-7, with 7 bases fitting TRBD1. The CDR3 runs to 12 residues. CDR1 and CDR2 from the germline V gene are MNHNY and SVGAGI (reference sequence). J gave up 2 bases and V 7 bases, and 2 bases lay outside the gene matches. CDR3 protein: CASTGTAYEQYF. CDR3 in DNA: TGTGCCAGCACCGGGACAGCCTACGAGCAGTACTTC.

V gene TRBV5-1 combines with J gene TRBJ2-2; 10 bases align to TRBD1. The CDR3 runs to 14 residues. The V gene end was trimmed by 10 bases and the J gene end by 4 bases; junction bases not matched to a gene: 7. CDR1 and CDR2 from the germline V gene are SGHRS and YFSETQ. The CDR3 sequence: CASARDRGTGELFF. CDR3 DNA: TGCGCCTCGGCCAGGGACAGGGGCACCGGGGAGCTGTTTTTT.

The chain employs TRBV19 and TRBJ1-5; perhaps TRBD1 as D (5 bases). The V gene lost 0 bases and the J gene lost 1 base, with 13 bases spanning the gap. There are 17 residues in the CDR3. Germline values: CDR1 LNHDA, CDR2 SQIVND (reference sequence). CDR3 in DNA: TGTGCCAGTAGTATAGATCTAGGCAGGGCGAGCAATCAGCCCCAGCATTTT. It is translated as CASSIDLGRASNQPQHF. Drawing the rest from reference TRBV19 and TRBJ1-5, the complete variable domain is DGGITQSPKYLFRKEGQNVTLSCEQNLNHDAMYWYRQDPGQGLRLIYYSQIVNDFQKGDIAEGYSVSREKKESFPLTVTSAQKNPTAFYLCASSIDLGRASNQPQHFGDGTRLSIL.

The chain employs TRBV9 and TRBJ1-1; possible D gene TRBD1, 6 bases. The germline CDR1 and CDR2 sequences are SGDLS and YYNGEE. The CDR3 extends over 15 amino acids. The germline V and J ends were trimmed by 1 base and 5 bases, with 15 bases remaining between them. The CDR3 protein is CASSVKGGVGTEAFF. The CDR3 DNA reads as TGTGCCAGCAGCGTAAAGGGGGGCGTGGGGACTGAAGCTTTCTTT.

This clone appeared a single time. The chain has TRBV30 and TRBJ2-7; 8 bases are a match to TRBD1. From germline, CDR1 is GTSNPN and CDR2 SVGIG (reference sequence). The CDR3 is 12 amino acids. J was trimmed by 7 bases and V by 8 bases; bases with no gene match: 10. Here the CDR3 reads CARGDRPGEQYF. CDR3 nucleotides: TGTGCCAGGGGGGACAGGCCGGGGGAGCAGTACTTC. The whole variable domain, filled in from reference TRBV30 and TRBJ2-7, reads SQTIHQWPATLVQPVGSPLSLECTVEGTSNPNLYWYRQAAGRGLQLLFYSVGIGQISSEVPQNLSASRPQDRQFILSSKKLLLSDSGFYLCARGDRPGEQYFGPGTRLTVT.

The chain joins TRBV28 to TRBJ1-2; 8 bases line up with TRBD1. Trimming took 5 bases from V and 5 from J; bases not matched to a gene: 7. Germline lookup yields CDR1 MDHEN and CDR2 SYDVKM. The CDR3 sequence is 14 residues long. The CDR3 bases are TGTGCCAGCAGTCCCATACAGGGGGATTATGGCTACACCTTC. As protein: CASSPIQGDYGYTF.

For this clone: Other DNA sequences in the sample encode the same CDR3. The chain uses TRBV5-1 and TRBJ2-1; the D gene could be TRBD1 or TRBD2 (5 bases each). The CDR3 contains 15 residues. The germline CDR1 and CDR2 sequences are SGHRS and YFSETQ. Trimming left V 1 base short and J 0 bases short, with 8 bases between. The CDR3 region is CASSLSGSSYNEQFF. As DNA, the CDR3 is TGCGCCAGCAGCTTGTCAGGGAGCTCCTACAATGAGCAGTTCTTC.

The chain is built from TRBV5-6 and TRBJ1-5; D perhaps matches TRBD1 (5 bases). The CDR3 runs to 16 residues. The V gene's germline CDR1 is SGHDT and CDR2 YYEEEE. V shed 0 bases and J shed 6 bases, with 16 bases lying between them. For the CDR3, the DNA is TGTGCCAGCAGCTTGGGCAGGGAAGGTTGGGTTCAGCCCCAGCATTTT. This encodes CASSLGREGWVQPQHF.

This sequence joins TRBV4-1 and TRBJ2-1, with 7 bases that match TRBD2. The length of the CDR3 is 15 residues. Trimming took 3 bases from V and 7 from J; bases not matched to a gene: 9. The germline V gene encodes CDR1 MGHRA and CDR2 YSYEKL. CDR3 protein: CASSQGGIESNEQFF. The CDR3 DNA follows: TGCGCCAGCAGCCAGGGGGGGATTGAGTCGAATGAGCAGTTCTTC.

This chain connects TRBV28 to TRBJ2-7; no definite D call. This CDR3 is built from 17 residues. CDR1 is MDHEN and CDR2 is SYDVKM in the germline V gene. Trimming stripped 4 bases from V and 3 bases from J, with 22 bases between. The chain's CDR3 is CASSSRSLINSNYEQYF. The CDR3 region has the DNA TGTGCCAGCAGTTCCCGGTCCCTGATCAATTCAAACTACGAGCAGTACTTC. Complete variable domain (other parts from reference TRBV28 and TRBJ2-7): DVKVTQSSRYLVKRTGEKVFLECVQDMDHENMFWYRQDPGLGLRLIYFSYDVKMKEKGDIPEGYSVSREKKERFSLILESASTNQTSMYLCASSSRSLINSNYEQYFGPGTRLTVT.

The chain couples TRBV11-1 to TRBJ2-1, with 9 bases fitting TRBD2. Germline V gene data show CDR1 as SGHAT and CDR2 as FQDESV (reference sequence). V shed 1 base, J shed 8 bases, and the junction held 6 bases outside the gene matches. The CDR3 is 15 amino acids. CDR3: CASSLGTSVFDEQFF. DNA of the CDR3: TGTGCCAGCAGCTTAGGGACTAGCGTATTCGATGAGCAGTTCTTC.

The chain recombines TRBV5-1 with TRBJ2-7; D is unresolved. The length of the CDR3 is 13 residues. V was trimmed by 2 bases and J by 4 bases, leaving 10 bases between them. Germline V gives CDR1 SGHRS, CDR2 YFSETQ. The CDR3 sequence is CASSFTVSYEQYF. In DNA, the CDR3 is TGCGCCAGCAGCTTTACAGTTTCATACGAGCAGTACTTC.